The 27 T cell receptor beta chains below all came from one sample that was sequenced in a study of T cells in Graves' hyperthyroidism and ophthalmopathy. TCR beta CDR3 sequences were amplified from RNA transcripts. Using the HTBI primer set, a first-round RT-PCR was run on the TCR CDR3. TCRdb recomputed calls from the multiplex PCR reads with MiXCR, one row per CDR3 protein. This sample yields approximately 610,000 distinct CDR3 sequences, of which 16% are seen a single time; 18% belongs to the top ten. Sequencing was performed on blood. The receptors derive from a woman in her late teens or twenties with Graves' hyperthyroidism.

The CDR3 loop is CSATPGQGVLDTQYF. DNA of the CDR3: TGCAGTGCCACCCCCGGACAGGGGGTCTTAGATACGCAGTATTTT. This sequence joins TRBV20-1 and TRBJ2-3; 10 positions match TRBD1. Unmatched junction bases numbered 11, after V lost 6 bases and J lost 5 bases. Germline loops: CDR1 DFQATT, CDR2 SNEGSKA (reference sequence). The CDR3 sequence is 15 residues long.

Ten or more counts support this clonotype. V and J are TRBV18 and TRBJ2-3; D assignment may be TRBD1 or TRBD2 (5 bases each). Germline V gives CDR1 KGHSH, CDR2 LQKENI. This CDR3 has 15 residues. V was trimmed by 2 bases and J by 2 bases, leaving 11 bases between them. CDR3 sequence reads: CASSPGGRDTDTQYF. The CDR3 region has the DNA TGTGCCAGCTCACCAGGGGGTCGAGACACAGATACGCAGTATTTT.

This clonotype was seen a few times. The chain couples TRBV19 to TRBJ2-7; TRBD1 matches 7 bases. V trimming: 8 bases; J trimming: 1 base; junction bases outside the gene matches: 5. The germline V gene has CDR1 LNHDA and CDR2 SQIVND (reference sequence). This CDR3 has 13 amino acids. The CDR3 DNA sequence: TGTGCCAGTGCAAGGGGGCTGTCCTACGAGCAGTACTTC. It codes for CASARGLSYEQYF.

This clonotype was counted ten times or more. The chain couples TRBV7-8 to TRBJ1-5, with 8 bases matching TRBD1. Germline V gene data show CDR1 as SGHVS and CDR2 as FQNEAQ. V trimming: 5 bases; J trimming: 1 base; junction bases outside the gene matches: 13. The CDR3 is 18 residues long. The chain's CDR3 is CASSPRTYRGSSNQPQHF. Written as DNA, the CDR3 is TGTGCCAGCAGCCCTCGGACGTACAGGGGGTCAAGCAATCAGCCCCAGCATTTT.

This clonotype was observed a handful of times. This chain joins TRBV5-1 and TRBJ2-4; TRBD1 agrees at 10 bases. The V gene's germline CDR1 is SGHRS and CDR2 YFSETQ. With V trimmed by 4 bases and J by 8 bases, 15 bases remained unmatched. CDR3 size: 17 residues. Here the CDR3 DNA reads TGCGCCAGCAGCGGGGGACAGGGGAGGACGGGGGTGGACATTCAGTACTTC. This codes for CASSGGQGRTGVDIQYF.

This clonotype was counted at least ten times. The gene calls are TRBV30 and TRBJ1-2; a weak D match, TRBD1 (5 bases). Germline-derived CDR1 and CDR2 are GTSNPN and SVGIG (reference sequence). There are 11 residues in the CDR3. Trimming shortened V by 6 bases and J by 8 bases, and 13 bases separated the two germline ends. The CDR3 spells CACGADRGYTF. CDR3 sequence (DNA): TGTGCCTGTGGGGCAGATAGGGGCTACACCTTC.

This clonotype was detected many times. The gene calls are TRBV6-1 and TRBJ2-2, with D maybe TRBD1 (6 bases). The CDR3 runs to 13 residues. Germline assignment: CDR1 MNHNS and CDR2 SASEGT. V dropped 9 bases and J dropped 3 bases, with 11 bases sitting between them. The CDR3: CASKTGDTGELFF. The CDR3 DNA reads as TGTGCCAGTAAGACAGGAGACACCGGGGAGCTGTTTTTT.

The rearrangement uses TRBV20-1 and TRBJ1-5, with 7 bases fitting TRBD1. From germline, CDR1 is DFQATT and CDR2 SNEGSKA (reference sequence). This CDR3 has 15 residues. The V and J ends lost 0 bases and 2 bases, in that order; junction bases with no gene match: 4. In DNA, the CDR3 is TGCAGTGCTAGAGATATTACAGGGGGCAATCAGCCCCAGCATTTT. Protein sequence: CSARDITGGNQPQHF.

The V gene is TRBV6-1, the J gene TRBJ2-7; perhaps TRBD1 as D (6 bases). Germline CDR1 reads MNHNS; CDR2 reads SASEGT. Trimming pared 1 base from V and 5 bases from J, leaving 9 bases between. The CDR3 is 13 residues long. The CDR3 DNA follows: TGTGCCAGCAGTGAAGGACAGGCGGACGAGCAGTACTTC. This sequence encodes CASSEGQADEQYF.

This clonotype was recorded once. The J gene is TRBJ1-2, the V gene TRBV27, with D possibly matching TRBD1 (6 bases). Germline CDR1 is MNHEY and CDR2 is SMNVEV (reference sequence). V was trimmed by 6 bases and J by 4 bases, leaving 18 bases between them. CDR3 length: 15 amino acids. CDR3 sequence reads: CASSGRTGTPYGYTF. CDR3 DNA: TGTGCCAGCAGCGGTCGGACCGGGACACCCTATGGCTACACCTTC.

J is TRBJ2-7 and V is TRBV14; a possible D gene is TRBD2 (5 bases). Trimming pared 4 bases from V and 3 bases from J, leaving 13 bases between. The CDR3 extends over 14 amino acids. The germline gives CDR1 SGHDN, CDR2 FVKESK. CDR3 DNA sequence: TGTGCCAGCAGCCCACTGGACGGGAACTACGAGCAGTACTTC. Protein product: CASSPLDGNYEQYF.

This chain uses TRBV10-3 with TRBJ2-7; tentative D call: TRBD2 (6 bases). CDR3 length equals 15 residues. Germline CDR1 is ENHRY and CDR2 is SYGVKD. V lost 0 bases and J lost 2, with 11 bases in between. The CDR3 protein is CAISESTGVPYEQYF. CDR3 nucleotides: TGTGCCATCAGTGAGTCGACGGGAGTTCCCTACGAGCAGTACTTC.

This sequence joins TRBV20-1 and TRBJ2-7; TRBD1 or TRBD2 may be the D gene (5 bases each). V lost 1 base and J lost 6, with 19 bases in between. Per the germline V gene, CDR1 is DFQATT and CDR2 is SNEGSKA (reference sequence). The CDR3 spans 15 residues. This CDR3 is CSARVPGRFPSEQYF. Written as DNA, the CDR3 is TGCAGTGCTAGAGTACCGGGACGCTTCCCCTCCGAGCAGTACTTC.

A few counts support this clonotype. The rearrangement links TRBV28 to TRBJ1-5, with 10 bases identical to TRBD1. CDR3 size: 17 residues. V trimming: 1 base; J trimming: 0 bases; junction bases outside the gene matches: 3. Germline V gene sequence: CDR1 MDHEN, CDR2 SYDVKM. The CDR3 loop is CASSLLGTGVSNQPQHF. The CDR3 nucleotides are TGTGCCAGCAGTTTATTGGGGACAGGGGTTAGCAATCAGCCCCAGCATTTT.

This clonotype was recorded many times. The chain couples TRBV27 to TRBJ1-1; the D gene is possibly TRBD1 (6 bases). CDR3 length: 13 residues. Trimming shortened V by 8 bases and J by 7 bases, and 17 bases separated the two germline ends. Germline-derived CDR1 and CDR2 are MNHEY and SMNVEV (reference sequence). CDR3 DNA: TGTGCCAGCGGCCGAGGACAGCTCTTTGAAGCTTTCTTT. Its translation: CASGRGQLFEAFF.

V usage is TRBV4-1 and J usage is TRBJ2-1, with unresolved D. The V end lost 2 bases, the J end lost 8 bases, and 16 bases lay between the germline ends. Germline values: CDR1 MGHRA, CDR2 YSYEKL. The CDR3 length is 15 residues. CDR3 in DNA: TGCGCCAGCAGCCAATCGTCCGTGACCGACGATGAGCAGTTCTTC. The encoded protein is CASSQSSVTDDEQFF.

This chain connects TRBV6-1 to TRBJ2-5, with TRBD2 matching over 8 bases. The CDR3 runs 15 residues. V was clipped by 5 bases and J by 1 base; unmatched bases: 6. Germline CDR1 reads MNHNS; CDR2 reads SASEGT. The DNA for the CDR3 is TGTGCCAGCAGTCAAGATACTAGCGGCCAAGAGACCCAGTACTTC. Translation: CASSQDTSGQETQYF.

This clonotype was seen at least ten times. The V call is TRBV7-2, the J call TRBJ2-7, with 7 bases that match TRBD2. CDR3 length equals 15 residues. Germline loops: CDR1 SGHTA, CDR2 FQGNSA. J gave up 0 bases and V 3 bases, and 5 bases lay outside the gene matches. CDR3 in DNA: TGTGCCAGCAGCTTCGATCTAGCGGTCTCCTACGAGCAGTACTTC. Amino acids: CASSFDLAVSYEQYF.

The genes are TRBV12-3 or TRBV12-4 and TRBJ1-1, with D hard to call. V lost 3 bases to trimming and J lost 6 bases, with 8 bases between them. CDR3 size: 12 residues. CDR3 DNA sequence: TGTGCCAGCAGTTTTGACGTCTCTGAAGCTTTCTTT. Its translation is CASSFDVSEAFF.

This chain links TRBV30 with TRBJ2-7; 10 bases are a match to TRBD2. Looked up from germline, CDR1 is GTSNPN and CDR2 is SVGIG (reference sequence). The junction had 4 bases not matched to a gene; V was cut back by 0 bases and J by 5 bases. The CDR3 extends over 14 amino acids. As DNA, the CDR3 is TGTGCCTGGAGTGTTGGTAGCGGGAGGAACGAGCAGTACTTC. It specifies CAWSVGSGRNEQYF.

A few counts support this clonotype. The rearrangement links TRBV4-1 to TRBJ2-1; 11 bases line up with TRBD2. Per the germline V gene, CDR1 is MGHRA and CDR2 is YSYEKL. The length of the CDR3 is 15 residues. Germline trimming cut 4 bases from V and 8 bases from J; bases unmatched to any gene: 7. The CDR3 region has the DNA TGCGCCAGCAGCCGGCCTAGCGGGGGGTTAGATGAGCAGTTCTTC. Protein: CASSRPSGGLDEQFF.

On this clonotype itself: A single base separates this from a much larger clone, so it may be a read error. This CDR3 is missing its conserved last phenylalanine or tryptophan, likely due to a read error. The J gene is TRBJ2-7, the V gene TRBV7-2; D unresolved. There are 13 residues in the CDR3. With 2 bases removed from V and 0 bases from J, the gap between germline ends came to 5 bases. Germline CDR1 SGHTA, CDR2 FQGNSA. CDR3 DNA: TGTGCCAGCAGCTTACAGAGCTCCTACGAGCAGTACATC. It codes for CASSLQSSYEQYI.

This clonotype was observed at least ten times. In DNA form, the CDR3 reads TGTGCCACCAGCAGAGAAGGAGGCGGGGGTTTCTACAATGAGCAGTTCTTC. It translates to CATSREGGGGFYNEQFF. The chain couples TRBV15 to TRBJ2-1; 7 bases match TRBD2. CDR3 length: 17 residues. Trimming took 0 bases from V and 3 from J; bases not matched to a gene: 8. CDR1 is LNHNV and CDR2 is YYDKDF in the germline V gene (reference sequence).

This clonotype was seen repeatedly, ten times or more. V is TRBV28 and J is TRBJ2-3; the D gene could be TRBD1 or TRBD2 (5 bases each). Germline V gene lookup returns CDR1 MDHEN and CDR2 SYDVKM. Trimming cost V 3 bases and J 3 bases, with 19 bases left between them. The CDR3 covers 17 residues. CDR3 coding DNA: TGTGCCAGCAGTTTTGCAGCGGTCCACAGGAAGACAGATACGCAGTATTTT. Its translation is CASSFAAVHRKTDTQYF.

Ten or more counts support this clonotype. The rearrangement uses TRBV7-2 and TRBJ2-2; D gene ambiguous. The V and J ends lost 1 base and 4 bases respectively, with 10 bases between them. Germline assignment: CDR1 SGHTA and CDR2 FQGNSA. The CDR3 is made up of 15 amino acids. The CDR3 DNA follows: TGTGCCAGCAGCTTAGGTGTATTCGCCACCGGGGAGCTGTTTTTT. It translates to CASSLGVFATGELFF.

The chain has TRBV18 and TRBJ1-6, with D unclear. The V and J ends lost 5 bases and 0 bases respectively, with 11 bases between them. Germline assignment: CDR1 KGHSH and CDR2 LQKENI. The CDR3 consists of 16 residues. CDR3 coding DNA: TGTGCCAGCTCATCGATCGGGAGCTCCTATAATTCACCCCTCCACTTT. It is translated as CASSSIGSSYNSPLHF.

This clonotype has at least ten counts. The rearrangement joins TRBV6-1 to TRBJ2-3, with 9 bases lining up with TRBD1. This CDR3 spans 16 amino acids. After removal of 5 bases from V and 2 bases from J, the junction contained 8 bases not matched to a gene. CDR1 MNHNS and CDR2 SASEGT come from the germline V gene. The CDR3 DNA sequence: TGTGCCAGCAGTCCGGGACAGGGAGGACACACAGATACGCAGTATTTT. Translated, it gives CASSPGQGGHTDTQYF.